What follows are 26 T cell receptor beta chains derived from one specimen sequenced in a study of cytomegalovirus exposure and HLA in healthy donors. Amplification used 60 Vbeta primers and 13 Jbeta primers. This table comes from immunoSEQ multiplex PCR, and its TCRdb copy is limited to in-frame clones, with some not included. In the table there are approximately 180,000 clones, around 81% of which are singletons. Input material: PBMCs. These TCRs come from a man younger than 35 in good health and CMV-seronegative.

The V and J genes are TRBV30 and TRBJ2-3; D is possibly TRBD2 (5 bases). Germline V gene sequence: CDR1 GTSNPN, CDR2 SVGIG (reference sequence). Trimming took off 7 bases at V and 0 bases at J, with 11 bases between the two ends. The CDR3 has 13 residues. The CDR3 coding sequence is TGTGCCTCCCGGGATCAGAGCACAGATACGCAGTATTTT. Amino acid sequence: CASRDQSTDTQYF.

This clone was picked up a small number of times. The J gene is TRBJ2-1, the V gene TRBV7-3; 9 bases line up with TRBD1. The CDR3 contains 15 residues. Trimming cost V 3 bases and J 4 bases; bases outside gene matches: 4. Germline V gene sequence: CDR1 SGHTA, CDR2 FQGTGA. For the CDR3, the DNA is TGTGCCAGCAGCTTTGGACAGGGGAAGTACAATGAGCAGTTCTTC. This translates into CASSFGQGKYNEQFF.

This CDR3 is CAISEPGTKQETQYF. The DNA for the CDR3 is TGTGCCATCAGTGAGCCCGGGACTAAGCAAGAGACCCAGTACTTC. The rearrangement uses TRBV10-3 and TRBJ2-5; 7 bases fit TRBD2. The junction had 5 bases not matched to a gene; V was cut back by 2 bases and J by 2 bases. Germline CDR1 is ENHRY and CDR2 is SYGVKD. The CDR3 consists of 15 residues.

This clone has a single count. This rearrangement joins TRBV2 to TRBJ2-7; the match to TRBD1 covers 7 bases. V lost 8 bases, J lost 2 bases, and 9 bases stayed unmatched. In germline, CDR1 is SNHLY, CDR2 FYNNEI. This CDR3 comprises 14 residues. The CDR3 nucleotides are TGTGCCAGCCAAACTTCGAGGGGGCCCTACGAGCAGTACTTC. Translation gives CASQTSRGPYEQYF.

The genes are TRBV27 and TRBJ2-1; 10 positions match TRBD1. J was trimmed by 6 bases and V by 6 bases; bases with no gene match: 5. The length of the CDR3 is 14 residues. CDR1 MNHEY and CDR2 SMNVEV come from the germline V gene (reference sequence). DNA of the CDR3: TGTGCCAGCAGGGGACAGGGGTCGGGCAATGAGCAGTTCTTC. Protein product: CASRGQGSGNEQFF.

V and J are TRBV10-1 and TRBJ1-1; D not resolved. Per the germline V gene, CDR1 is WNHNN and CDR2 is SYGVQD (reference sequence). V lost 2 bases, J lost 10 bases, and 11 bases lay in between. The CDR3 is made up of 12 amino acids. CDR3 sequence (DNA): TGCGCCAGCAGTGAGGGTCCGAGTCGAGCTTTCTTT. It specifies CASSEGPSRAFF.

Here the CDR3 reads CASSPGLREKLFF. The CDR3, as DNA: TGTGCCAGCTCACCGGGACTACGAGAAAAACTGTTTTTT. This chain joins TRBV18 and TRBJ1-4, with TRBD1 as a possible D gene (5 bases). Between the trimmed V and J ends, which lost 3 bases and 8 bases, there was a span of 10 bases. Germline loops: CDR1 KGHSH, CDR2 LQKENI. CDR3 length equals 13 residues.

This rearrangement joins TRBV19 to TRBJ2-1; tentative D call: TRBD2 (6 bases). Germline V gene sequence: CDR1 LNHDA, CDR2 SQIVND (reference sequence). The germline V and J ends were trimmed by 5 bases and 5 bases, with 16 bases remaining between them. This CDR3 spans 15 amino acids. The CDR3 spells CASSPPRLGNNEQFF. The CDR3 region has the DNA TGTGCCAGTAGTCCCCCGAGACTAGGTAACAATGAGCAGTTCTTC.

V usage is TRBV5-6 and J usage is TRBJ1-2, with D possibly TRBD1 on 5 matching bases. Deletions cut 2 bases from V and 3 bases from J, with 8 bases between. The CDR3 has 13 residues. The germline V gene has CDR1 SGHDT and CDR2 YYEEEE. The CDR3 nucleotides read TGTGCCAGCAGCTTCCAGGGTGACTATGGCTACACCTTC. This gives the protein CASSFQGDYGYTF.

This clone was detected a few times. The genes are TRBV7-2 and TRBJ1-3; D is ambiguous. Germline V gene sequence: CDR1 SGHTA, CDR2 FQGNSA. This CDR3 spans 16 amino acids. The ends were cut back, 0 bases at V and 0 bases at J, with 9 bases in the middle. The CDR3 sequence is CASSLAASSSGNTIYF. The CDR3 DNA reads as TGTGCCAGCAGCTTAGCGGCCTCCTCCTCTGGAAACACCATATATTTT.

The chain uses TRBV29-1 and TRBJ2-6; D unresolved. CDR1 is SQVTM and CDR2 is ANQGSEA in the germline V gene. The CDR3 runs to 17 residues. V lost 2 bases to trimming and J lost 0 bases, with 14 bases between them. The CDR3 spells CSVEFVTQYSGANVLTF. CDR3 DNA sequence: TGCAGCGTTGAATTTGTGACACAGTACTCTGGGGCCAACGTCCTGACTTTC.

The V and J genes are TRBV9 and TRBJ2-1, with D perhaps TRBD1 (6 bases). Trimming removed 2 bases from V and 6 bases from J, with 9 bases in between. Germline CDR1 reads SGDLS; CDR2 reads YYNGEE. This CDR3 region has 13 residues. The CDR3 coding sequence is TGTGCCAGCAGCGTTTGGGGGCCCAATGAGCAGTTCTTC. This gives the protein CASSVWGPNEQFF.

This rearrangement joins TRBV19 to TRBJ2-2; D may be TRBD2 (6 bases). The V end was cut by 4 bases, the J end by 6 bases, with 12 bases between. This CDR3 is built from 14 residues. Per the germline V gene, CDR1 is LNHDA and CDR2 is SQIVND (reference sequence). CDR3 coding DNA: TGTGCCAGTAGTACCCTACTAGCCTCCGGGGAGCTGTTTTTT. Residues: CASSTLLASGELFF.

This sequence joins TRBV19 and TRBJ2-4, with D possibly TRBD1 on 5 matching bases. V lost 3 bases and J lost 1, with 7 bases in between. The CDR3 is made up of 14 amino acids. Germline lookup yields CDR1 LNHDA and CDR2 SQIVND (reference sequence). CDR3 protein: CASSIPGAKNIQYF. The CDR3 coding sequence is TGTGCCAGTAGTATTCCAGGGGCCAAAAACATTCAGTACTTC.

The CDR3 sequence: CASRRTGANQPQHF. In DNA form, the CDR3 reads TGTGCCAGCAGGCGGACAGGGGCCAATCAGCCCCAGCATTTT. The rearrangement joins TRBV2 to TRBJ1-5; 9 bases align to TRBD1. The CDR3 is 14 residues long. J was trimmed by 3 bases and V by 6 bases; bases with no gene match: 3. The V gene's germline CDR1 is SNHLY and CDR2 FYNNEI.

This rearrangement joins TRBV6-5 to TRBJ2-1, with a weak D call TRBD2 (6 bases). Trimming shortened V by 2 bases and J by 3 bases, and 8 bases separated the two germline ends. The CDR3 covers 14 residues. CDR1 is MNHEY and CDR2 is SVGAGI in the germline V gene. The CDR3 spells CASSYRGIYNEQFF. CDR3 DNA: TGTGCCAGCAGTTACCGGGGGATCTACAATGAGCAGTTCTTC.

This clone has only a few counts. This chain uses TRBV14 with TRBJ1-6; D not certain. V was shortened by 0 bases and J by 0 bases, with 12 bases between the two germline ends. Germline CDR1 is SGHDN and CDR2 is FVKESK. The CDR3 is 18 residues long. CDR3 sequence (DNA): TGTGCCAGCAGCCAAGAGCGCCCGCCTTTCTCCTATAATTCACCCCTCCACTTT. It translates to CASSQERPPFSYNSPLHF.

J is TRBJ1-5 and V is TRBV10-2; D not resolved. V shed 4 bases and J shed 0 bases, with 10 bases lying between them. Germline CDR1 is WSHSY and CDR2 is SAAADI. The CDR3 has 15 residues. CDR3: CASSAATVSNQPQHF. The CDR3 DNA sequence: TGCGCCAGCAGTGCCGCAACAGTTAGCAATCAGCCCCAGCATTTT.

J is TRBJ2-1 and V is TRBV12-2; the DNA was not compared with TRBD2, the D call given in the table. TRBV12-2 constitutes a pseudogene. This CDR3 spans 18 amino acids. CDR3 region: CASRLAELTTRSYNEQFF. As DNA, the CDR3 is TGTGCAAGTCGCTTAGCCGAATTGACTACTCGCTCCTACAATGAGCAGTTCTTC.

The chain links TRBV15 to TRBJ2-1; the match to TRBD2 covers 7 bases. The germline V gene encodes CDR1 LNHNV and CDR2 YYDKDF (reference sequence). The CDR3 loop spans 18 amino acids. V gave up 0 bases and J gave up 0 bases; unmatched junction bases: 8. The CDR3 DNA is TGTGCCACCAGCAGAGATTTGAACGGGGGGAGCTCCTACAATGAGCAGTTCTTC. It specifies CATSRDLNGGSSYNEQFF. The whole variable domain, remainder taken from reference TRBV15 and TRBJ2-1, is DAMVIQNPRYQVTQFGKPVTLSCSQTLNHNVMYWYQQKSSQAPKLLFHYYDKDFNNEADTPDNFQSRRPNTSFCFLDIRSPGLGDTAMYLCATSRDLNGGSSYNEQFFGPGTRLTVL.

This clone has more than one count but fewer than ten. The rearrangement links TRBV7-8 to TRBJ1-4; 7 bases agree with TRBD1. V lost 5 bases, J lost 13 bases, and 10 bases stayed unmatched. CDR3 size: 13 residues. Germline CDR1 is SGHVS and CDR2 is FQNEAQ. CDR3 protein: CASSLSGDRSLFF. The CDR3 DNA is TGTGCCAGCAGCCTTAGCGGGGACAGATCACTGTTTTTT.

The V gene is TRBV9, the J gene TRBJ1-1; 8 positions match TRBD1. Per germline, CDR1 SGDLS and CDR2 YYNGEE. Germline trimming cut 5 bases from V and 4 bases from J; bases unmatched to any gene: 7. The CDR3 is 14 residues long. CDR3 in DNA: TGTGCCAGCAGACAAACAGGGGGGATCACTGAAGCTTTCTTT. This codes for CASRQTGGITEAFF.

The rearrangement joins TRBV5-4 to TRBJ2-1; TRBD2 matches 8 bases. Germline lookup yields CDR1 SGHNT and CDR2 YYREEE (reference sequence). The CDR3 extends over 15 amino acids. With V trimmed by 4 bases and J by 7 bases, 10 bases remained unmatched. The CDR3 region is CASSRPVAGPNEQFF. In nucleotides, the CDR3 is TGTGCCAGCAGCAGGCCGGTAGCGGGACCGAATGAGCAGTTCTTC.

As DNA, the CDR3 is TGTGCCAGCAGCTTCGGACTAGCGGGAGGGCCGGTGGGCTACGAGCAGTACTTC. It yields the protein CASSFGLAGGPVGYEQYF. This chain connects TRBV7-8 to TRBJ2-7; 15 positions match TRBD2. CDR3 size: 18 residues. With V trimmed by 3 bases and J by 3 bases, 9 bases remained unmatched. The germline V gene has CDR1 SGHVS and CDR2 FQNEAQ.

The gene calls are TRBV21-1 and TRBJ2-7; TRBD1, the table's D call, lacks a check against the DNA. TRBV21-1 is a listed pseudogene. This CDR3 spans 15 amino acids. CDR3 in DNA: TGTGCCAGCAGCCCGCCGGGACAGGGAAGCTACGAGCAGTACTTC. Residues: CASSPPGQGSYEQYF.

This clone was seen once. This chain links TRBV28 with TRBJ1-5, with 7 bases identical to TRBD1. Per the germline V gene, CDR1 is MDHEN and CDR2 is SYDVKM. The CDR3 length is 15 residues. The trim removed 5 bases at V and 6 bases at J, leaving 10 bases unmatched. The chain's CDR3 is CASSTTGTALQPQHF. DNA for the CDR3: TGTGCCAGCAGTACGACCGGGACAGCTCTTCAGCCCCAGCATTTT.